The rows below give T cell receptor beta chains drawn from one sample of a study of human T cells and chemical hapten exposure. Each CDR3 protein gets one entry after TCRdb re-called the RACE reads with MiXCR. The sample gives about 350,000 distinct CDR3 sequences, approximately 5.8% of which show up once; 7% to 10% is in the top ten. The sample consisted of whole blood, taken in connection with sensitization to the hapten diphenylcyclopropenone (DPC). These receptors originate from a woman younger than 35 with alopecia areata. Some clones in this sample may be carry-over from other donors' samples. The CDR3 runs from the conserved cysteine through the conserved F or W.

v_call	cdr3_length	j_call	cdr3_aa
TRBV6-5	15	TRBJ2-2	CASSHRGGDPGELFF
TRBV12-3/TRBV12-4	15	TRBJ2-1	CASSFKSKVGMEQFF
TRBV18	16	TRBJ2-1	CASSPLATGYSNEQFF
TRBV27	14	TRBJ1-5	CASSYTGGNQPQHF
TRBV5-5	16	TRBJ1-5	CASSRTGTGDNQPQHF
TRBV28	12	TRBJ1-6	CASGTGWSPLHF
TRBV3-1	18	TRBJ2-1	CASSQDPPSGGVYNEQFF
TRBV4-3	15	TRBJ2-5	CASSQDLSGGTTQYF
TRBV28	16	TRBJ2-2	CASSLGRGLDTGELFF
TRBV11-2	16	TRBJ2-3	CASSHLTSGGENTQYF
TRBV4-1	18	TRBJ2-4	CASSQGLAGGLAKNIQYF
TRBV9	14	TRBJ2-2	CASSLDSYTGELFF
TRBV28	16	TRBJ1-6	CASTPRGSSYNSPLHF
TRBV7-2	14	TRBJ2-3	CASRMDRGADTQYF
TRBV10-3	13	TRBJ1-2	CAISDRGVEGYTF
TRBV27	19	TRBJ2-6	CASSSTRDRMRSGANVLTF
TRBV3-1	15	TRBJ1-1	CASTSRQGGNTEAFF
TRBV29-1	11	TRBJ2-7	CSVRSSYEQYF
TRBV7-2	12	TRBJ2-3	CASSSRGDTQYF
TRBV12-3/TRBV12-4	12	TRBJ2-5	CASSFGLVTQYF
TRBV4-1	17	TRBJ1-6	CASSQVSWGTVNSPLHF
TRBV2	15	TRBJ2-2	CASSRRSRGTGELFF
TRBV20-1	13	TRBJ2-3	CSGPSPGTDTQYF
TRBV7-9	13	TRBJ2-7	CASSTTESYEQYF
TRBV5-1	18	TRBJ1-6	CASSPSRTAARPNSPLHF
TRBV20-1	12	TRBJ2-7	CSARGNRNEQYF
TRBV12-5	16	TRBJ2-1	CASGLRDRVGHNEQFF
TRBV7-9	13	TRBJ1-1	CASSFRANTEAFF